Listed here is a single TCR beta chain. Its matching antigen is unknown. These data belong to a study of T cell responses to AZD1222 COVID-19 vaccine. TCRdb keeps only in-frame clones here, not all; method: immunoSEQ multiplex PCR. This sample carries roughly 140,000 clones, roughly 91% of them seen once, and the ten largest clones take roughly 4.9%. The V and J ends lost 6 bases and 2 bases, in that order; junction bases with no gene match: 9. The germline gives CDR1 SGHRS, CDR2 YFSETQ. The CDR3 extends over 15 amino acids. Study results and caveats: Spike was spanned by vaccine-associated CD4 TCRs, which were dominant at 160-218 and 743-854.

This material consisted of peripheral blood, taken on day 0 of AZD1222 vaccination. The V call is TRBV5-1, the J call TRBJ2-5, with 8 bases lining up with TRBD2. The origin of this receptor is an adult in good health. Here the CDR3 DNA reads TGCGCCAGCATCCGGGGGGGTTCATGGCAAGAGACCCAGTACTTC. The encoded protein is CASIRGGSWQETQYF.